A selection of T cell receptor beta chains follows, all from one sample in a study of T cell responses to AZD1222 COVID-19 vaccine. Method: immunoSEQ multiplex PCR; TCRdb's copy keeps in-frame clones and lacks some. Of 84,000 or so clones in the sample, around 90% were seen once. Sequencing was performed on peripheral blood, taken on day 0 of MenACWY control vaccination. These receptors were obtained from an adult in good health. The CDR3 runs from the conserved cysteine through the conserved F or W.

J gene: TRBJ1-2
V gene: TRBV30
CDR3 protein: CAWSLPGQGIGGYTF

J gene: TRBJ1-5
V gene: TRBV5-8
CDR3 protein: CASSLGQSSNQPQHF

J gene: TRBJ2-7
V gene: TRBV6-2/TRBV6-3
CDR3 protein: CASSYLIRVEQYF

J gene: TRBJ1-2
V gene: TRBV6-5
CDR3 protein: CASSRPQSPYGYTF

J gene: TRBJ1-2
V gene: TRBV19
CDR3 protein: CASSLGQGRYGYTF

J gene: TRBJ1-1
V gene: TRBV7-9
CDR3 protein: CASSPRTNTEAFF

J gene: TRBJ2-7
V gene: TRBV10-3
CDR3 protein: CAISGRFGTGSTYEQYF

J gene: TRBJ2-1
V gene: TRBV7-2
CDR3 protein: CASSTPRTIPYNEQFF

J gene: TRBJ2-5
V gene: TRBV4-2
CDR3 protein: CASSHHGLAGEYQETQYF

J gene: TRBJ2-7
V gene: TRBV7-2
CDR3 protein: CASSFFRSYEQYF

J gene: TRBJ2-1
V gene: TRBV9
CDR3 protein: CASSVGGGGAYNEQFF

J gene: TRBJ2-7
V gene: TRBV11-3
CDR3 protein: CASRKPSGGEQYF

J gene: TRBJ1-2
V gene: TRBV19
CDR3 protein: CASSIGGDYGYTF

J gene: TRBJ1-1
V gene: TRBV19
CDR3 protein: CASSVGANTEAFF

J gene: TRBJ1-2
V gene: TRBV5-8
CDR3 protein: CASSLGGSGYGYTF

J gene: TRBJ2-3
V gene: TRBV19
CDR3 protein: CASKTSGGMVDTQYF

J gene: TRBJ1-2
V gene: TRBV18
CDR3 protein: CASSIRQGTNYGYTF

J gene: TRBJ2-3
V gene: TRBV3-1/TRBV3-2
CDR3 protein: CASSPLGGGLTDTQYF

J gene: TRBJ2-2
V gene: TRBV19
CDR3 protein: CASRWGRENGELFF

J gene: TRBJ1-5
V gene: TRBV5-1
CDR3 protein: CASSPGQGASSNQPQHF

J gene: TRBJ2-2
V gene: TRBV6-6
CDR3 protein: CASSYTLRDGELFF

J gene: TRBJ2-1
V gene: TRBV19
CDR3 protein: CASTSGRQYNEQFF

J gene: TRBJ1-2
V gene: TRBV28
CDR3 protein: CASSSSHRGGYTF

J gene: TRBJ1-6
V gene: TRBV5-1
CDR3 protein: CASRVQEENSPLHF

J gene: TRBJ1-5
V gene: TRBV6-5
CDR3 protein: CASSYSGNSNQPQHF

J gene: TRBJ2-1
V gene: TRBV24-1
CDR3 protein: CATRGTGFGNEQFF

J gene: TRBJ1-5
V gene: TRBV3-1/TRBV3-2
CDR3 protein: CASSPRLNQPQHF

J gene: TRBJ2-7
V gene: TRBV19
CDR3 protein: CASSIAQGLSEQYF

J gene: TRBJ2-2
V gene: TRBV5-1
CDR3 protein: CASSSRPNTGELFF

J gene: TRBJ1-2
V gene: TRBV2
CDR3 protein: CASSAEQTGRGYTF

J gene: TRBJ2-7
V gene: TRBV6-5
CDR3 protein: CASSSRGGAYEQYF

J gene: TRBJ2-2
V gene: TRBV7-9
CDR3 protein: CASSPGREANTGELFF

J gene: TRBJ2-7
V gene: TRBV5-4
CDR3 protein: CASSLAPGTSSYEQYF

J gene: TRBJ2-5
V gene: TRBV29-1
CDR3 protein: CSVESGGRETQYF

J gene: TRBJ1-6
V gene: TRBV6-2/TRBV6-3
CDR3 protein: CASSWTGSSGSPLHF

J gene: TRBJ2-5
V gene: TRBV10-3
CDR3 protein: CAIGGTAGTQYF

J gene: TRBJ1-1
V gene: TRBV7-3
CDR3 protein: CASSTQGGNTEAFF

J gene: TRBJ1-1
V gene: TRBV6-5
CDR3 protein: CASKHAGGKEAFF

J gene: TRBJ1-3
V gene: TRBV25-1
CDR3 protein: CASSRGLGNTIYF

J gene: TRBJ2-1
V gene: TRBV9
CDR3 protein: CASSQREGSYNEQFF

J gene: TRBJ2-1
V gene: TRBV12-3/TRBV12-4
CDR3 protein: CATGGNPNNEQFF

J gene: TRBJ2-2
V gene: TRBV11-3
CDR3 protein: CASSPGYGNTGELFF

J gene: TRBJ1-6
V gene: TRBV5-4
CDR3 protein: CASSSPGGVSSPLHF

J gene: TRBJ1-6
V gene: TRBV3-1/TRBV3-2
CDR3 protein: CASSQRTGNSPLHF

J gene: TRBJ1-5
V gene: TRBV4-1
CDR3 protein: CASSPGTGVNQPQHF